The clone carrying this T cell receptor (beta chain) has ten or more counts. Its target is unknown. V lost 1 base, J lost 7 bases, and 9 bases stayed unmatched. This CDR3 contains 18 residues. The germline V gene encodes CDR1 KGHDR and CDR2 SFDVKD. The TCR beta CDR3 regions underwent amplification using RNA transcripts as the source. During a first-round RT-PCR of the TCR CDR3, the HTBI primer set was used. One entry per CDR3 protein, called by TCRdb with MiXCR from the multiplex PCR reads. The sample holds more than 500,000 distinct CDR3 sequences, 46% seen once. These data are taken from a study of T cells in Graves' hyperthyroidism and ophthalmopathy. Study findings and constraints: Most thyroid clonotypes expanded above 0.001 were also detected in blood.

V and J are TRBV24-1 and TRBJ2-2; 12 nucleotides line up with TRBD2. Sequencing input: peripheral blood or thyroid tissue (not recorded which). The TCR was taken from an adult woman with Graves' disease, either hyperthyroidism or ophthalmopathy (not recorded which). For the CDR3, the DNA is TGTGCCACCAGTGATTTCCCCGGGACTAGCGGGCCTCGCGGGGAGCTGTTTTTT. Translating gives CATSDFPGTSGPRGELFF.